These 7 T cell receptor beta chains share one sample of origin, sequenced in a study of T cell responses to AZD1222 COVID-19 vaccine. Profiling relied on immunoSEQ multiplex PCR, and the TCRdb table lists in-frame clones only, not all of them. The table shows under 90,000 clones, with 70% to 90% occurring only once. The material was peripheral blood, obtained 28 days after the second AZD1222 dose. The origin of the receptors is an adult who received the AZD1222 COVID-19 vaccine.

V is TRBV5-6 and J is TRBJ1-4; 7 nucleotides agree with TRBD1. Germline-derived CDR1 and CDR2 are SGHDT and YYEEEE. V was clipped by 4 bases and J by 8 bases; unmatched bases: 8. The CDR3 spans 14 residues. The CDR3: CASSPTGRTEKLFF. CDR3 bases: TGTGCCAGCAGCCCGACAGGGCGAACAGAAAAACTGTTTTTT.

The CDR3 DNA reads as TGTGCCAGCAGGGAACGGGGAGGTAGAGAGACCCAGTACTTC. Protein sequence: CASRERGGRETQYF. The chain uses TRBV2 and TRBJ2-5; D is possibly TRBD2 (6 bases). The CDR3 contains 14 residues. Between the trimmed V and J ends, which lost 6 bases and 4 bases, there was a span of 15 bases. The germline V gene has CDR1 SNHLY and CDR2 FYNNEI.

CDR3 loop: CASSRQTSVFNIQYF. The DNA for the CDR3 is TGTGCCAGCAGCCGGCAGACTAGCGTATTCAACATTCAGTACTTC. This chain uses TRBV28 with TRBJ2-4, with 8 bases fitting TRBD2. The CDR3 length is 15 residues. CDR1 MDHEN and CDR2 SYDVKM come from the germline V gene. V lost 6 bases and J lost 7; bases outside the gene matches: 11.

In regard to this clone: One junction end disagrees with the germline gene, perhaps due to a read error. The chain has TRBV27 and TRBJ1-2; TRBD1 agrees at 7 bases. Germline values: CDR1 MNHEY, CDR2 SMNVEV (reference sequence). This CDR3 has 15 amino acids. The CDR3 spells CASSFSRGTVYGYTF. CDR3 nucleotides: TGCGCCAGCAGTTTCTCCCGGGGGACAGTGTATGGCTACACCTTC.

The J gene is TRBJ1-5, the V gene TRBV4-2; no firm D call. Trimming cost V 0 bases and J 7 bases, with 7 bases left between them. Germline V CDR1 and CDR2: LGHNA, YNFKEQ. This CDR3 region has 13 residues. CDR3 sequence (DNA): TGTGCCAGCAGCCAAGATCTCTTGCAGCCCCAGCATTTT. Protein: CASSQDLLQPQHF.

The rearrangement uses TRBV5-1 and TRBJ2-5; perhaps TRBD1 as D (6 bases). CDR1 SGHRS and CDR2 YFSETQ come from the germline V gene. The CDR3 consists of 17 residues. Between the trimmed V and J ends, which lost 3 bases and 6 bases, there was a span of 24 bases. This chain's CDR3 is CASSWDKIPREGKTQYF. The DNA for the CDR3 is TGCGCCAGCAGCTGGGACAAGATTCCGAGGGAAGGCAAGACCCAGTACTTC.

The genes are TRBV5-6 and TRBJ2-7; D not certain. The CDR3 consists of 13 residues. Trimming removed 2 bases from V and 2 bases from J, with 8 bases in between. Germline CDR1 is SGHDT and CDR2 is YYEEEE. CDR3 protein: CASSFGITYEQYF. Written as DNA, the CDR3 is TGTGCCAGCAGCTTTGGTATCACCTACGAGCAGTACTTC.